The 23 T cell receptor beta chains in this list originate from one sample, sequenced in a study of blood T cell repertoires in COVID-19 (dated by TCRdb to the early 2020s). The library came from the immunoSEQ multiplex PCR assay. TCRdb took this table from immuneACCESS and kept in-frame rearrangements with V and J called. Such tables lack part of the clones; where checked against another copy, unresolved V genes explain under half of the gap, and the rest is unexplained. The sample has around 200,000 clones on record, 85% of them singletons. The ten biggest clones cover 18% of the sample. The sample comprised PBMCs or T cells enriched from blood (not recorded which). These receptors originate from a man aged 35 to 55 who had recovered from COVID-19.

On this clone itself: Other DNA sequences from this sample encode an identical CDR3 as well. The chain combines TRBV5-1 with TRBJ2-2; TRBD2 aligns across 10 bases. J was trimmed by 5 bases and V by 0 bases; bases with no gene match: 1. The CDR3 is made up of 15 amino acids. CDR1 and CDR2 (germline): SGHRS, YFSETQ. CDR3 DNA sequence: TGCGCCAGCAGCTTGGGTAGCGGGAGGACCGGGGAGCTGTTTTTT. It yields the protein CASSLGSGRTGELFF.

The chain couples TRBV19 to TRBJ2-2; 8 nucleotides align to TRBD1. The CDR3 is 16 amino acids. CDR1 and CDR2 (germline): LNHDA, SQIVND (reference sequence). J was trimmed by 0 bases and V by 6 bases; bases with no gene match: 6. The DNA for the CDR3 is TGTGCCAGTAGGGCCGACAGGGGCACGAACACCGGGGAGCTGTTTTTT. It specifies CASRADRGTNTGELFF.

This clone was counted a few times. The rearrangement joins TRBV25-1 to TRBJ2-7, with TRBD1 matching 8 bases. V was pared by 2 bases and J by 2 bases, with 5 bases of the junction left unmatched. This CDR3 region has 15 residues. Germline V gives CDR1 MGHDK, CDR2 SYGVNS. DNA of the CDR3: TGTGCCAGCAGTGAAACCGGGACAGGAGCCTACGAGCAGTACTTC. It translates to CASSETGTGAYEQYF.

This sequence joins TRBV7-9 and TRBJ1-2; 7 bases match TRBD1. The germline CDR1 and CDR2 sequences are SEHNR and FQNEAQ (reference sequence). The CDR3 runs to 14 residues. Unmatched junction bases numbered 3, after V lost 1 base and J lost 4 bases. The CDR3 spells CASSLDRGGYGYTF. CDR3 nucleotide sequence: TGTGCCAGCAGCTTAGACAGGGGCGGCTATGGCTACACCTTC.

The chain recombines TRBV12-3 or TRBV12-4 with TRBJ2-3; D is perhaps TRBD1 (5 bases). Trimming took off 9 bases at V and 11 bases at J, with 18 bases between the two ends. This CDR3 has 12 residues. The CDR3 DNA reads as TGTGCCAGTCGACAGCAGGGCCCTCTGCAGTATTTT. Translating it yields CASRQQGPLQYF.

There are a few counts of this clone. The gene calls are TRBV13 and TRBJ2-1; D unclear. Trimming removed 5 bases at V and 6 bases at J, with 11 bases between. The germline gives CDR1 PRHDT, CDR2 FYEKMQ (reference sequence). The CDR3 totals 13 residues. This chain's CDR3 is CASSLESGNEQFF. The CDR3, as DNA: TGTGCCAGCAGCCTAGAGAGTGGCAATGAGCAGTTCTTC.

This chain links TRBV29-1 with TRBJ1-3; D gene ambiguous. CDR3 length: 11 amino acids. Trimming left V 6 bases short and J 3 bases short, with 6 bases between. Germline loops: CDR1 SQVTM, CDR2 ANQGSEA. The DNA of the CDR3 is TGCAGCGTCGAATATGGAAACACCATATATTTT. This encodes CSVEYGNTIYF.

The chain employs TRBV28 and TRBJ1-2; D is ambiguous. The CDR3 is made up of 14 amino acids. Germline lookup yields CDR1 MDHEN and CDR2 SYDVKM. With 2 bases removed from V and 8 bases from J, the gap between germline ends came to 15 bases. The CDR3 is CASSLSGDGRGYTF. The CDR3 DNA sequence: TGTGCCAGCAGTTTAAGCGGGGATGGTCGAGGCTACACCTTC.

The V and J genes are TRBV5-1 and TRBJ1-5; D is undetermined. V was trimmed by 3 bases and J by 2 bases, leaving 9 bases between them. Germline-derived CDR1 and CDR2 are SGHRS and YFSETQ. CDR3 length equals 14 residues. The CDR3 spells CASSYGDGNQPQHF. DNA for the CDR3: TGCGCCAGCAGCTACGGGGATGGCAATCAGCCCCAGCATTTT.

The V call is TRBV11-2, the J call TRBJ2-7; 7 nucleotides match TRBD2. The V gene's germline CDR1 is SGHAT and CDR2 FQNNGV. After removal of 5 bases from V and 0 bases from J, the junction contained 4 bases not matched to a gene. The CDR3 runs 14 residues. This CDR3 is CASSVSSGSYEQYF. The CDR3 DNA reads TGTGCCAGCAGCGTTTCTAGCGGCTCCTACGAGCAGTACTTC. The entire variable domain, with the rest obtained from reference TRBV11-2 and TRBJ2-7, is as follows: EAGVAQSPRYKIIEKRQSVAFWCNPISGHATLYWYQQILGQGPKLLIQFQNNGVVDDSQLPKDRFSAERLKGVDSTLKIQPAKLEDSAVYLCASSVSSGSYEQYFGPGTRLTVT.

The rearrangement joins TRBV28 to TRBJ2-7; 7 bases map to TRBD1. The CDR3 runs 13 residues. The germline CDR1 and CDR2 sequences are MDHEN and SYDVKM. With V trimmed by 0 bases and J by 12 bases, 8 bases remained unmatched. CDR3 amino acids: CASSLWGDREGYF. The CDR3, as DNA: TGTGCCAGCAGTTTATGGGGAGACAGGGAAGGGTACTTC.

The chain couples TRBV13 to TRBJ2-7, with 13 bases fitting TRBD2. The CDR3 is 15 amino acids. V trimming: 3 bases; J trimming: 6 bases; junction bases outside the gene matches: 5. Germline-derived CDR1 and CDR2 are PRHDT and FYEKMQ (reference sequence). The CDR3 region has the DNA TGTGCCAGCAGCTTGAGACTAGCGGGAGGACCCGAGCAGTACTTC. This translates into CASSLRLAGGPEQYF.

V is TRBV4-3 and J is TRBJ2-1; no reliable D call. Germline V gene data show CDR1 as LGHNA and CDR2 as YSLEER. The CDR3 consists of 16 residues. Trimming shortened V by 4 bases and J by 6 bases, and 19 bases separated the two germline ends. The CDR3 protein is CASSPHNEAPTNEQFF. CDR3 bases: TGCGCCAGCAGCCCCCACAACGAGGCGCCTACCAATGAGCAGTTCTTC.

The CDR3 nucleotides are TGTGCCAGCTCACCCTCGGGGGTTCCGGGAAACACCATATATTTT. It is translated as CASSPSGVPGNTIYF. This chain joins TRBV18 and TRBJ1-3; perhaps TRBD1 as D (5 bases). Trimming shortened V by 3 bases and J by 4 bases, and 13 bases separated the two germline ends. CDR3 size: 15 residues. The germline V gene has CDR1 KGHSH and CDR2 LQKENI. Complete variable domain (other parts from reference TRBV18 and TRBJ1-3): NAGVMQNPRHLVRRRGQEARLRCSPMKGHSHVYWYRQLPEEGLKFMVYLQKENIIDESGMPKERFSAEFPKEGPSILRIQQVVRGDSAAYFCASSPSGVPGNTIYFGEGSWLTVV.

This clone was found many times. The chain carries TRBV4-2 and TRBJ1-5; D is perhaps TRBD1 (5 bases). Trimming stripped 1 base from V and 5 bases from J, with 9 bases between. CDR3 length: 14 amino acids. Germline CDR1 reads LGHNA; CDR2 reads YNFKEQ. In nucleotides, the CDR3 is TGTGCCAGCAGCCAAGGATCCAGGGATCAGCCCCAGCATTTT. This sequence encodes CASSQGSRDQPQHF.

The chain is built from TRBV19 and TRBJ1-1, with D perhaps matching TRBD1 (5 bases). CDR3 length: 15 residues. Between the trimmed V and J ends, which lost 7 bases and 1 base, there was a span of 16 bases. The germline V gene encodes CDR1 LNHDA and CDR2 SQIVND (reference sequence). CDR3 sequence reads: CASTEATETNTEAFF. CDR3 nucleotides: TGTGCCAGTACTGAGGCGACAGAGACGAACACTGAAGCTTTCTTT.

This chain joins TRBV4-1 and TRBJ2-1; D may be TRBD2 (6 bases). The germline gives CDR1 MGHRA, CDR2 YSYEKL. The CDR3 covers 17 residues. The V end lost 2 bases, the J end lost 4 bases, and 18 bases lay between the germline ends. CDR3 nucleotide sequence: TGCGCCAGCAGCCAACAGTCCCGCGGGACTTTTTACAATGAGCAGTTCTTC. Its protein product is CASSQQSRGTFYNEQFF.

The chain links TRBV13 to TRBJ2-3; 10 bases map to TRBD2. Germline-derived CDR1 and CDR2 are PRHDT and FYEKMQ (reference sequence). There are 15 residues in the CDR3. The ends lost 6 bases at V and 4 bases at J; junction bases unmatched: 7. CDR3: CASSRLAGDPDTQYF. The CDR3 DNA follows: TGTGCCAGCAGTCGCCTAGCGGGAGACCCAGATACGCAGTATTTT.

The genes are TRBV27 and TRBJ2-2; tentative D call: TRBD2 (6 bases). This CDR3 comprises 14 residues. V lost 4 bases to trimming and J lost 2 bases, with 8 bases between them. The germline gives CDR1 MNHEY, CDR2 SMNVEV (reference sequence). This CDR3 is CASSSSANTGELFF. CDR3 bases: TGTGCCAGCAGTTCTAGCGCTAACACCGGGGAGCTGTTTTTT.

The chain uses TRBV6-5 and TRBJ2-3, with 8 bases fitting TRBD2. Germline-derived CDR1 and CDR2 are MNHEY and SVGAGI. This CDR3 spans 15 amino acids. Trimming took 7 bases from V and 2 from J; bases not matched to a gene: 8. CDR3 DNA: TGTGCCAGCATGACGGGAGGGCGGAACACAGATACGCAGTATTTT. It translates to CASMTGGRNTDTQYF.

The V call is TRBV6-5, the J call TRBJ2-1; 7 bases match TRBD2. The trim removed 6 bases at V and 2 bases at J, leaving 4 bases unmatched. CDR3 size: 14 residues. Germline assignment: CDR1 MNHEY and CDR2 SVGAGI. The CDR3 here is CASRRGRAYNEQFF. CDR3 bases: TGTGCCAGCAGACGTGGGAGGGCCTACAATGAGCAGTTCTTC.

In DNA, the CDR3 is TGTGCCAGCAGTGAATCTCAGGGGACTGAAGCTTTCTTT. This translates into CASSESQGTEAFF. V usage is TRBV25-1 and J usage is TRBJ1-1, with a possible D match to TRBD1 (6 bases). Trimming cost V 1 base and J 5 bases, with 8 bases left between them. CDR3 length equals 13 residues. Looked up from germline, CDR1 is MGHDK and CDR2 is SYGVNS.

The J gene is TRBJ1-5, the V gene TRBV7-2; TRBD1 matches 7 bases. The CDR3 spans 16 residues. J was trimmed by 3 bases and V by 5 bases; bases with no gene match: 10. CDR1 and CDR2 from the germline V gene are SGHTA and FQGNSA. The CDR3 spells CASSPRQGRDNQPQHF. The CDR3 coding sequence is TGTGCCAGCAGCCCACGACAGGGAAGGGACAATCAGCCCCAGCATTTT.